This TCR beta chain was profiled in a study of cytomegalovirus exposure and HLA in healthy donors. Study-level findings and limits: The study labeled more than 150 TCR beta chains cytomegalovirus-associated. Upon later analysis, TCR association rates were observed to vary by HLA locus, being highest for DRB1 and lowest for HLA-C. Per a later analysis, 16,951 TCR beta sequences showed association with HLA alleles at 0.05 false discovery rate. Within the data, a cluster of highly shared sequence variants was likely a sequencing artifact.

About this clone itself: The antigen is not known.

The CDR3 consists of 13 residues. From germline, CDR1 is MNHEY and CDR2 SVGAGI. V dropped 5 bases and J dropped 6; count of bases not matched to a gene: 5. Researchers ran the PCR with 60 Vbeta and 13 Jbeta primers. TCRdb's table, derived via immunoSEQ multiplex PCR, lists solely in-frame clones and lacks some. The sample shows about 260,000 clones, 84% of them seen only once. The TCR originated in a woman between 40 and 55 years old in good health and CMV-seropositive. J is TRBJ1-2 and V is TRBV6-5; 8 nucleotides align to TRBD1. The sequenced material came from PBMCs. The CDR3 loop reads CASSQQGVDGYTF. CDR3 nucleotides: TGTGCCAGCAGTCAACAGGGGGTGGATGGCTACACCTTC.